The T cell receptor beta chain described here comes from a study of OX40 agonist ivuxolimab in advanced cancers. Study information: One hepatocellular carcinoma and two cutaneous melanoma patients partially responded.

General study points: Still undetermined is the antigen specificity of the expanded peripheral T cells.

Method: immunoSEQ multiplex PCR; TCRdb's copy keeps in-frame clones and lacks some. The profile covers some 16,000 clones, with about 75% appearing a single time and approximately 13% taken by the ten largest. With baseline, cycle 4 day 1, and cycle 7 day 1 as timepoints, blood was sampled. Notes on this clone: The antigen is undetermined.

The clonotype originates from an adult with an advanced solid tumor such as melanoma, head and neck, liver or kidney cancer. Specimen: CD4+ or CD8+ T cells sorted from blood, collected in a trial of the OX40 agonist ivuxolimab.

CDR3 DNA: TGTGCCAGCAGCCCTCCGGGACAGGGGCTGTACGAGCAGTACTTC. This gives the protein CASSPPGQGLYEQYF. The chain uses TRBV7-8 and TRBJ2-7; 10 bases map to TRBD1. The ends lost 5 bases at V and 4 bases at J; junction bases unmatched: 8. CDR1 is SGHVS and CDR2 is FQNEAQ in the germline V gene. The CDR3 contains 15 residues.